These 20 T cell receptor beta chains were all obtained from the same sample, sequenced in a study of cytomegalovirus exposure and HLA in healthy donors. Data came from immunoSEQ multiplex PCR; TCRdb stores just in-frame clones and leaves some out. This table holds 110,000 or so clones, about 85% found once. The sample taken for sequencing was PBMCs. The receptors originated from a woman between 18 and 30 years old in good health and CMV-seropositive.

J is TRBJ2-2 and V is TRBV10-3; D unclear. The germline V and J ends were trimmed by 6 bases and 8 bases, with 7 bases remaining between them. Per germline, CDR1 ENHRY and CDR2 SYGVKD. This CDR3 spans 11 amino acids. The CDR3 DNA reads TGTGCCATCAGCAGAAGAGGGGAGCTGTTTTTT. This codes for CAISRRGELFF.

The chain joins TRBV11-2 to TRBJ2-3; no clear D. The CDR3 spans 15 residues. The V gene lost 3 bases and the J gene lost 0 bases, with 10 bases spanning the gap. CDR1 and CDR2 from the germline V gene are SGHAT and FQNNGV. In DNA, the CDR3 is TGTGCCAGCAGCTTTATGCAGGCAAGCACAGATACGCAGTATTTT. It specifies CASSFMQASTDTQYF.

V usage is TRBV30 and J usage is TRBJ1-1; TRBD1 is a possible D gene (6 bases). V shed 0 bases and J shed 4 bases, with 12 bases lying between them. This CDR3 contains 14 residues. The germline gives CDR1 GTSNPN, CDR2 SVGIG (reference sequence). CDR3 coding DNA: TGTGCCTGGAGTGTAGACAGGCTTGGCACTGAAGCTTTCTTT. Translation gives CAWSVDRLGTEAFF.

The rearrangement joins TRBV7-9 to TRBJ2-3; the match to TRBD2 covers 11 bases. CDR1 is SEHNR, CDR2 FQNEAQ, per germline (reference sequence). Trimming cost V 3 bases and J 7 bases; bases outside gene matches: 6. The CDR3 spans 15 residues. In DNA, the CDR3 is TGTGCCAGCAGCTTTCCGGGACTAGCGGATCATACGCAGTATTTT. Protein product: CASSFPGLADHTQYF.

This clone was counted between two and nine times. This sequence joins TRBV5-1 and TRBJ2-7, with 10 bases aligning to TRBD2. Trimming took 0 bases from V and 5 from J; bases not matched to a gene: 8. The germline CDR1 and CDR2 sequences are SGHRS and YFSETQ. The CDR3 extends over 16 amino acids. The CDR3 DNA follows: TGCGCCAGCAGCTTGGTTTCAGCGGGAGGGGCTCACGAGCAGTACTTC. This translates into CASSLVSAGGAHEQYF.

The V call is TRBV6-1, the J call TRBJ2-5; a weak D match, TRBD2 (5 bases). The V and J ends lost 5 bases and 5 bases respectively, with 12 bases between them. The CDR3 totals 13 residues. Germline V CDR1 and CDR2: MNHNS, SASEGT. The CDR3 region is CASSTDWHETQYF. The CDR3 DNA reads TGTGCCAGCAGTACGGACTGGCATGAGACCCAGTACTTC.

This clone was observed a single time. CDR3 sequence reads: CASSGETQYF. CDR3 DNA sequence: TGTGCCAGCAGCGGGGAGACCCAGTACTTC. The chain joins TRBV28 to TRBJ2-5, with D hard to call. Looked up from germline, CDR1 is MDHEN and CDR2 is SYDVKM. The CDR3 contains 10 residues. V was clipped by 6 bases and J by 5 bases, with 4 bases between them.

The rearrangement uses TRBV7-9 and TRBJ1-4, with a weak D call TRBD1 (6 bases). CDR1 is SEHNR and CDR2 is FQNEAQ in the germline V gene (reference sequence). This CDR3 is built from 15 residues. Trimming pared 5 bases from V and 2 bases from J, leaving 12 bases between. The CDR3 reads CASSLDRTTNEKLFF. CDR3 DNA sequence: TGTGCCAGCAGCCTCGACAGGACTACTAATGAAAAACTGTTTTTT.

This clone was recorded a few times. The chain carries TRBV5-6 and TRBJ1-2, with D possibly TRBD1 on 5 matching bases. Trimming removed 4 bases from V and 6 bases from J, with 16 bases in between. Germline V gene sequence: CDR1 SGHDT, CDR2 YYEEEE. The CDR3 sequence is 14 residues long. This CDR3 reads CASSPRRGFHGYTF. CDR3 DNA: TGTGCCAGCAGCCCCCGACGGGGGTTTCATGGCTACACCTTC.

This rearrangement joins TRBV5-6 to TRBJ1-1; TRBD1 matches at 7 bases. Losses at the gene ends were 1 base for V and 9 bases for J; bases not matched to a gene: 3. CDR3 size: 12 residues. Looked up from germline, CDR1 is SGHDT and CDR2 is YYEEEE. The CDR3 coding sequence is TGTGCCAGCAGCTTGCAGGGGGGAAAAGCTTTCTTT. Amino acids: CASSLQGGKAFF.

This rearrangement joins TRBV14 to TRBJ2-1, with 13 bases aligning to TRBD2. The V gene's germline CDR1 is SGHDN and CDR2 FVKESK. After removal of 8 bases from V and 2 bases from J, the junction contained 0 bases not matched to a gene. The CDR3 consists of 14 residues. CDR3 sequence (DNA): TGTGCCAGCGGACTAGCGGGAGCCTACAATGAGCAGTTCTTC. Translating gives CASGLAGAYNEQFF. Complete variable domain (other parts from reference TRBV14 and TRBJ2-1): EAGVTQFPSHSVIEKGQTVTLRCDPISGHDNLYWYRRVMGKEIKFLLHFVKESKQDESGMPNNRFLAERTGGTYSTLKVQPAELEDSGVYFCASGLAGAYNEQFFGPGTRLTVL.

This chain connects TRBV28 to TRBJ1-5; TRBD1 might be the D (6 bases). The V gene lost 3 bases and the J gene lost 6 bases, with 21 bases spanning the gap. Germline V gene data show CDR1 as MDHEN and CDR2 as SYDVKM. CDR3 length: 17 amino acids. The CDR3 reads CASSFSPLQGRAQPQHF. CDR3 bases: TGTGCCAGCAGTTTTAGCCCTCTTCAGGGGAGGGCTCAGCCCCAGCATTTT.

V usage is TRBV29-1 and J usage is TRBJ1-2; 8 bases map to TRBD1. CDR1 is SQVTM, CDR2 ANQGSEA, per germline. This CDR3 is 16 amino acids long. With V trimmed by 2 bases and J by 8 bases, 16 bases remained unmatched. CDR3 bases: TGCAGCGTTGAAAGGGCAATCGGACAGGGTGGGAGCGGCTACACCTTC. Protein: CSVERAIGQGGSGYTF.

V is TRBV14 and J is TRBJ1-2; D possibly corresponds to TRBD1 (5 bases). Looked up from germline, CDR1 is SGHDN and CDR2 is FVKESK. V lost 1 base and J lost 4, with 16 bases in between. This CDR3 contains 16 residues. CDR3 bases: TGTGCCAGCAGCCAAGGAGGAGGGCTTGGGGGCTATGGCTACACCTTC. It translates to CASSQGGGLGGYGYTF.

This clone was detected once. The chain joins TRBV7-2 to TRBJ2-3; TRBD2 matches 7 bases. Germline lookup yields CDR1 SGHTA and CDR2 FQGNSA. V gave up 5 bases and J gave up 0 bases; unmatched junction bases: 5. The CDR3 has 15 amino acids. The CDR3 spells CASSQGAGSTDTQYF. The CDR3 bases are TGTGCCAGCAGCCAAGGAGCGGGGAGCACAGATACGCAGTATTTT.

The genes are TRBV6-5 and TRBJ2-1; D is unresolved. In germline, CDR1 is MNHEY, CDR2 SVGAGI. The CDR3 loop spans 11 amino acids. V shed 0 bases and J shed 10 bases, with 4 bases lying between them. The CDR3, as DNA: TGTGCCAGCAGTTACTCGAGGGAGCAGTTCTTC. This sequence encodes CASSYSREQFF.

The chain combines TRBV7-9 with TRBJ1-2; TRBD1 agrees at 8 bases. There are 14 residues in the CDR3. The germline gives CDR1 SEHNR, CDR2 FQNEAQ (reference sequence). The junction had 10 bases not matched to a gene; V was cut back by 5 bases and J by 8 bases. The CDR3 loop reads CASSAIQGAYGYTF. Here the CDR3 DNA reads TGTGCCAGCAGCGCCATTCAGGGGGCTTACGGCTACACCTTC.

This chain uses TRBV4-1 with TRBJ1-1, with D hard to call. V was trimmed by 3 bases and J by 1 base, leaving 9 bases between them. CDR1 is MGHRA and CDR2 is YSYEKL in the germline V gene. CDR3 length: 14 amino acids. CDR3 sequence: CASSHITENTEAFF. The CDR3 nucleotides are TGCGCCAGCAGCCACATCACAGAGAACACTGAAGCTTTCTTT.

This clone appeared a few times. The gene calls are TRBV7-9 and TRBJ1-2; possible D gene TRBD1, 5 bases. The V gene lost 1 base and the J gene lost 11 bases, with 11 bases spanning the gap. This CDR3 is 12 amino acids long. CDR1 is SEHNR and CDR2 is FQNEAQ in the germline V gene (reference sequence). DNA for the CDR3: TGTGCCAGCAGCTTAGTCTTTGGGGGGTACACCTTC. Residues: CASSLVFGGYTF.

The chain carries TRBV6-4 and TRBJ2-1; 8 positions agree with TRBD1. J gave up 13 bases and V 3 bases, and 8 bases lay outside the gene matches. The CDR3 runs 13 residues. Germline V gene sequence: CDR1 MRHNA, CDR2 SNTAGT. CDR3 amino acids: CASSEFLQGAQFF. CDR3 DNA: TGTGCCAGCAGTGAATTTCTTCAGGGGGCTCAGTTCTTC.